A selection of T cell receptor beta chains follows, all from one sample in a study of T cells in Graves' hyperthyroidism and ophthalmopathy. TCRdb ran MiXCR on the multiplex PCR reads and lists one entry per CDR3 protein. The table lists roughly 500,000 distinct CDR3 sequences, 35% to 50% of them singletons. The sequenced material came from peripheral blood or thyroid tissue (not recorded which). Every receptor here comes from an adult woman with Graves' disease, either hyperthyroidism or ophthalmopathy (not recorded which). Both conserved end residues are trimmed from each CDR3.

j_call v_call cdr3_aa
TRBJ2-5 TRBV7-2 ASRPRLGGEETQY
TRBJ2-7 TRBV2 ASSETYEQY
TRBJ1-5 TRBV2 ASMIRAEGQPQH
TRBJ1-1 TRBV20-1 SARARLGLNTEAF
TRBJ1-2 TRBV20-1 SARLVGYT
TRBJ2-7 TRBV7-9 ASSRGSLSYEQY
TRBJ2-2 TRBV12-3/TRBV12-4 ASSLVATGELS
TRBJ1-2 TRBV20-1 SAGGQWSYGYT
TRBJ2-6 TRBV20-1 SARVRYSGANVLT
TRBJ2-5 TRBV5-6 ASSWTIEGVETQY
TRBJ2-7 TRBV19 ASSTTGNYEQY
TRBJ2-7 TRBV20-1 SAQRTGHSYEQY
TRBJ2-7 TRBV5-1 ASSLTGRYNEQY
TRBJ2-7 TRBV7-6 ASSLDISSYEQY
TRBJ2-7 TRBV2 ASIPDEPYEQY
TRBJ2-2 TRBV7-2 ASSLVSGNTGELF
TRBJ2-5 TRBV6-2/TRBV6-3 ASRGVGGILETQY
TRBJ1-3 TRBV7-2 ASSLGRQALLSGNTIY
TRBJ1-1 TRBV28 ASSVYRVTEAF
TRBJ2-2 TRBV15 ATSRDRGYTGELF
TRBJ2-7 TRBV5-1 ASSLVAGNVYEQY
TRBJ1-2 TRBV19 ASSMGYGYGYT
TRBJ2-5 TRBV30 AWSAGQGFGETQY
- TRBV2 ASSDEALTEAF
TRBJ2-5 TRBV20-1 SATPWGLAGEETQY
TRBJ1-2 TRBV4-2 ASSQDLTGYYSGYT
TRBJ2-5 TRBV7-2 ASNPNRRGETQY
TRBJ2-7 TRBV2 ASSSGTGGIYEQY
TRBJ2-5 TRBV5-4 ASSSGLRGSQETQY
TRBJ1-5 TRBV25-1 ASITVFSGSNKPQH
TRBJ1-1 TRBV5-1 ASSYMGLNTEAF
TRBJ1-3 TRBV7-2 ASSPRTGRSDGNTIY
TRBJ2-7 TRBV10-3 AIREEGAFYEQY
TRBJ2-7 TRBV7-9 ASSSRTGAFYEQY
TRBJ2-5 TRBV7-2 ASSAQPGKETQY
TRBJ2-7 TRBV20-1 SAREPLSEQY
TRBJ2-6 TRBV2 ASSESGSGANVLT
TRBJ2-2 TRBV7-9 ASSLSGTPGELF
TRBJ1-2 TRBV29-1 SVRQGGGYT
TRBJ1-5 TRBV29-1 SLEGFEGQPQH
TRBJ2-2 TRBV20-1 SALPGQNTGELF
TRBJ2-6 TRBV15 ATGTGRYSGANVLT
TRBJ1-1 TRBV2 ARSGQGAFAF
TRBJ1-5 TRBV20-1 SALAVVGTQPQH
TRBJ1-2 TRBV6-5 ASSNSLNGYT
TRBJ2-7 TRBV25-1 ASSDRFYEQY
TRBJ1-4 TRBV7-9 ASSGQEEKLF
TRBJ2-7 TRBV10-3 AIKQGEGRYEQY
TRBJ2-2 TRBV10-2 ASSESGGLNTGELF
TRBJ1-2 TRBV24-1 ATSDLDREYGYT